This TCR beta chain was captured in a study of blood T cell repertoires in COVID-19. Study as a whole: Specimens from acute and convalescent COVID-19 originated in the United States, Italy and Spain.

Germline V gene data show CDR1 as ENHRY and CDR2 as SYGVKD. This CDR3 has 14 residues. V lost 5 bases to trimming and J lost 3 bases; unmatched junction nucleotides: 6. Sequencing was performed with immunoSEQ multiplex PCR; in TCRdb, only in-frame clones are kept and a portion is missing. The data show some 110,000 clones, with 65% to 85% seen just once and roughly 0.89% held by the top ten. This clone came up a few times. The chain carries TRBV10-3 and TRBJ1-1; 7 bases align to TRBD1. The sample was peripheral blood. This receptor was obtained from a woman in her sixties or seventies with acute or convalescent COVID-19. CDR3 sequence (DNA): TGTGCCATCAGTCCCGGGACAGACTACACTGAAGCTTTCTTT. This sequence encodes CAISPGTDYTEAFF.